These T cell receptor beta chains were read from a single sample in a study of shared clonotypes between healthy human individuals. TCRdb's copy holds only in-frame clones and misses some; the assay was immunoSEQ multiplex PCR. The sample holds over 2 million clones; around 90% are singletons and the top ten take 0.37%. The specimen sequenced was naive CD4+ T cells from PBMCs. The receptors were gathered from a man aged 18 to 30 in good health. Some clones in this sample may be carry-over from other donors' samples. CDR3s include the opening cysteine and the closing phenylalanine or tryptophan. D genes are given only for firm matches. Clone size is given for some rows only: seen once, a few or many times, or a class if the clone is expanded.

once | TRBJ2-7 | TRBV6-1 | TRBD2 | TGTGCCAGCAGTGAAAGGACTAGCGGCTCCTACGAGCAGTACTTC | CASSERTSGSYEQYF
. | TRBJ2-7 | TRBV7-6 | . | TGTGCCAGCAGCACACAGCTACGAGAGCAGTACTTC | CASSTQLREQYF
once | TRBJ1-1 | TRBV11-2 | . | TGTGCCAGCAGCCCAGGGACCCCCACTGAAGCTTTCTTT | CASSPGTPTEAFF
. | TRBJ2-3 | TRBV11-2 | . | TGTGCCAGCAGCAGTCCGGGGGGCACAGATACGCAGTATTTT | CASSSPGGTDTQYF
. | TRBJ2-5 | TRBV20-1 | . | TGCAGTGCCCGGAGGGGGGAGACCCAGTACTTC | CSARRGETQYF
. | TRBJ1-4 | TRBV18 | . | TGTGCCAGCTCACCGAAGGGGAAGGAGCGGTCTAATGAAAAACTGTTTTTT | CASSPKGKERSNEKLFF
. | TRBJ2-2 | TRBV28 | TRBD1 | TGTGCCAGCAGTTTCCCCTGGGGGACAGGGGGCAGGTCCGGGGAGCTGTTTTTT | CASSFPWGTGGRSGELFF
. | TRBJ2-1 | TRBV14 | TRBD2 | TGTGCCAGCAGCCGCCGAACGGGACTAGCGGGAGGGTTGACCTACAATGAGCAGTTCTTC | CASSRRTGLAGGLTYNEQFF
. | TRBJ2-7 | TRBV28 | . | TGTGCCAGCAGTTTACGGGGACACGAGCAGTACTTC | CASSLRGHEQYF
. | TRBJ2-5 | TRBV30 | TRBD2 | TGTGCCTGGAGGGCTAGCGGGAGAAGCAGAGAGACCCAGTACTTC | CAWRASGRSRETQYF
. | TRBJ2-3 | TRBV13 | . | TGTGCCAGCAGCTCGCTCTACATCGTAGATACGCAGTATTTT | CASSSLYIVDTQYF
. | TRBJ2-2 | TRBV7-8 | . | TGTGCCAGCAGCTCCTTCAGACAGCCTAACACCGGGGAGCTGTTTTTT | CASSSFRQPNTGELFF
. | TRBJ1-1 | TRBV19 | . | TGTGCCAGTAGTAAAACGGCGGGAAGGGGGAACACTGAAGCTTTCTTT | CASSKTAGRGNTEAFF
. | TRBJ1-5 | TRBV18 | TRBD1 | TGTGCCAGCTCATCAACCGGGACAGGGGCCAGCAATCAGCCCCAGCATTTT | CASSSTGTGASNQPQHF